This is a list of T cell receptor beta chains from one sample in a study of human T cells and chemical hapten exposure. TCRdb itself ran the RACE reads through MiXCR, one entry per CDR3 protein. Among some 52,000 distinct CDR3 sequences, over 9.5% were seen once, and the ten largest hold 16%. Specimen: whole blood, collected in connection with sensitization to the hapten diphenylcyclopropenone (DPC). Every receptor here comes from a woman aged 35 to 49 with alopecia areata. Some clones in this sample may be carry-over from other donors' samples. Both conserved end residues are trimmed from each CDR3. A D gene is named only where the DNA matches it firmly.

D gene | J gene | V gene | CDR3 protein
NA | TRBJ2-1 | TRBV7-9 | ASPPSNGIHNEQF
NA | TRBJ2-7 | TRBV9 | ASSVVGSSYEQY
NA | TRBJ1-6 | TRBV25-1 | ASTHGGNSPLH
TRBD1 | TRBJ1-5 | TRBV6-2/TRBV6-3 | ASGPWTGNGQPQH
NA | TRBJ1-6 | TRBV20-1 | SASPQGEPLH
TRBD1 | TRBJ1-1 | TRBV10-2 | ASSEGGNRAF
NA | TRBJ2-5 | TRBV5-1 | ASSYREAGGETQY
NA | TRBJ1-5 | TRBV20-1 | SAADGNQPQH
NA | TRBJ2-2 | TRBV29-1 | SVDGTHTGELF
NA | TRBJ2-7 | TRBV20-1 | SARDRKGSYEQY
TRBD1 | TRBJ1-5 | TRBV12-3/TRBV12-4 | ASTDRGRNSNQPQH
NA | TRBJ2-7 | TRBV11-2 | ASSLGGGQGYEQY
NA | TRBJ2-4 | TRBV18 | ASSTGLAKNIQY
NA | TRBJ1-2 | TRBV6-1 | ASSEDWGSTGLNYGYT
NA | TRBJ1-3 | TRBV20-1 | SARAISEGNTIY
TRBD1 | TRBJ1-2 | TRBV7-3 | ASSPRQGQGGYT